The 20 T cell receptor beta chains in this list originate from one sample, sequenced in a study of shared clonotypes between healthy human individuals. Clones were sequenced by immunoSEQ multiplex PCR, and TCRdb holds only the in-frame ones, with some missing. The repertoire holds hundreds of thousands of clones, with around 79% as singletons. Sequenced input: PBMCs. All receptors derive from a woman aged 40 to 55 in good health. Some clones in this sample may be carry-over from other donors' samples.

This clone has just a few counts. The identical CDR3 is also encoded by other nucleotide sequences in the sample. The gene calls are TRBV4-3 and TRBJ2-5, with D possibly matching TRBD1 (5 bases). The J call may be mistaken, given a closer DNA end match to TRBJ2-7. Per the germline V gene, CDR1 is LGHNA and CDR2 is YSLEER. The CDR3 runs to 13 residues. The CDR3 DNA is TGCGCCAGCAGCCAAGGCACAGGCTACGAGCAGTACTTC. This encodes CASSQGTGYEQYF.

The chain uses TRBV28 and TRBJ2-5; 9 bases agree with TRBD2. This CDR3 spans 15 amino acids. Germline-derived CDR1 and CDR2 are MDHEN and SYDVKM. V lost 1 base to trimming and J lost 2 bases; unmatched junction nucleotides: 2. The chain's CDR3 is CASSLLTSGQETQYF. The CDR3 DNA follows: TGTGCCAGCAGTTTATTGACTAGCGGACAAGAGACCCAGTACTTC.

This clone was picked up one time. V gene TRBV18 combines with J gene TRBJ2-1; TRBD2 agrees at 8 bases. V lost 3 bases and J lost 4; bases outside the gene matches: 8. Germline V lookup: CDR1 KGHSH, CDR2 LQKENI. This CDR3 has 16 amino acids. The CDR3, as DNA: TGTGCCAGCTCACCGTCCGGGGCTAGCGGGTACAATGAGCAGTTCTTC. Its protein is CASSPSGASGYNEQFF.

This clone came up once. This chain links TRBV4-2 with TRBJ2-1; 11 bases are a match to TRBD1. With V trimmed by 3 bases and J by 4 bases, 5 bases remained unmatched. The germline gives CDR1 LGHNA, CDR2 YNFKEQ. The length of the CDR3 is 16 residues. This CDR3 reads CASSQAGTGGYNEQFF. Written as DNA, the CDR3 is TGTGCCAGCAGCCAGGCCGGGACAGGGGGTTACAATGAGCAGTTCTTC.

This clone has at least ten counts. The chain combines TRBV9 with TRBJ2-5; TRBD2 matches at 8 bases. The germline gives CDR1 SGDLS, CDR2 YYNGEE. V lost 4 bases to trimming and J lost 5 bases; unmatched junction nucleotides: 10. This CDR3 comprises 15 residues. The DNA of the CDR3 is TGTGCCAGCAGCCTCACTAGCGGACCGAGCGAGACCCAGTACTTC. Amino acid sequence: CASSLTSGPSETQYF.

In this sample, this clone turned up a few times. The sample holds other DNA sequences that translate to the same CDR3. The CDR3 region is CASSPRQENYGYTF. CDR3 coding DNA: TGTGCCAGCAGTCCCCGACAGGAGAACTATGGCTACACCTTC. V and J are TRBV27 and TRBJ1-2; perhaps TRBD1 as D (6 bases). There are 14 residues in the CDR3. The germline V gene encodes CDR1 MNHEY and CDR2 SMNVEV (reference sequence). V gave up 5 bases and J gave up 2 bases, with 12 bases separating them.

This CDR3 reads CASSQDWREGLNEQFF. The CDR3 coding sequence is TGTGCCAGCAGCCAAGATTGGCGGGAGGGTCTGAATGAGCAGTTCTTC. The V and J genes are TRBV4-2 and TRBJ2-1, with 9 nucleotides matching TRBD2. Germline assignment: CDR1 LGHNA and CDR2 YNFKEQ. The CDR3 runs 16 residues. Unmatched junction bases numbered 7, after V lost 0 bases and J lost 7 bases.

Details on this clone: The junction departs from germline at one end; a sequencing error may be responsible. The genes are TRBV6-1 and TRBJ2-1, with D maybe TRBD2 (5 bases). The CDR3 runs 14 residues. In germline, CDR1 is MNHNS, CDR2 SASEGT. CDR3 bases: TGTGCCAGCGGTGAGGGTCCTCGGGCTGATGAGCAGTTCTTC. This gives the protein CASGEGPRADEQFF.

The V call is TRBV27, the J call TRBJ2-7, with D possibly TRBD2 on 5 matching bases. CDR1 MNHEY and CDR2 SMNVEV come from the germline V gene (reference sequence). The CDR3 is made up of 13 amino acids. The V end was cut by 2 bases, the J end by 2 bases, with 7 bases between. The DNA of the CDR3 is TGTGCCAGCAGTTTAGGAGGCACCTACGAGCAGTACTTC. Its protein product is CASSLGGTYEQYF.

The V gene is TRBV11-3, the J gene TRBJ2-1; D may correspond to TRBD1 or TRBD2 (5 bases each). Germline values: CDR1 SGHNT, CDR2 YENEEA. This CDR3 has 15 residues. Trimming took off 6 bases at V and 0 bases at J, with 12 bases between the two ends. CDR3 in DNA: TGTGCCAGCAGTCGAGGGGATAGCTCCTACAATGAGCAGTTCTTC. This gives the protein CASSRGDSSYNEQFF.

The rearrangement joins TRBV7-9 to TRBJ2-7; D gene ambiguous. Germline V gene sequence: CDR1 SEHNR, CDR2 FQNEAQ (reference sequence). This CDR3 contains 13 residues. With 6 bases removed from V and 7 bases from J, the gap between germline ends came to 16 bases. CDR3 amino acids: CASRDLHPGEQYF. In nucleotides, the CDR3 is TGTGCCAGCAGGGACCTTCACCCTGGTGAGCAGTACTTC.

As for this clone: At one end, the junction sequence differs from germline, possibly due to a read error. The CDR3, as DNA: TGCGCCAGCAGCCAAGATGGGGGGACTAGCTCCTTCAATGAGCAGTTCTTC. It is translated as CASSQDGGTSSFNEQFF. The chain has TRBV4-1 and TRBJ2-1; 9 bases are a match to TRBD2. The CDR3 has 17 residues. Germline-derived CDR1 and CDR2 are MGHRA and YSYEKL.

This chain connects TRBV27 to TRBJ1-2, with a weak D call TRBD1 (6 bases). Per the germline V gene, CDR1 is MNHEY and CDR2 is SMNVEV (reference sequence). V was shortened by 7 bases and J by 5 bases, with 17 bases between the two germline ends. The CDR3 consists of 14 residues. The CDR3 sequence is CASKVQGNGYGYTF. CDR3 DNA sequence: TGTGCCAGCAAAGTACAGGGTAACGGGTATGGCTACACCTTC.

The chain joins TRBV14 to TRBJ2-5; the D is unclear. Germline V gene data show CDR1 as SGHDN and CDR2 as FVKESK. Trimming stripped 1 base from V and 4 bases from J, with 1 base between. The CDR3 has 11 residues. CDR3 protein: CASSQAETQYF. In DNA form, the CDR3 reads TGTGCCAGCAGCCAAGCAGAGACCCAGTACTTC.

This clone appeared once. The J gene is TRBJ2-7, the V gene TRBV5-1; the match to TRBD2 covers 9 bases. Germline values: CDR1 SGHRS, CDR2 YFSETQ. Trimming cost V 1 base and J 2 bases; bases outside gene matches: 7. The CDR3 totals 16 residues. CDR3 loop: CASSLWRGRATYEQYF. CDR3 nucleotide sequence: TGCGCCAGCAGCTTGTGGCGCGGGAGGGCCACCTACGAGCAGTACTTC.

The chain uses TRBV5-1 and TRBJ2-2; 7 bases match TRBD1. The CDR3 extends over 14 amino acids. Per germline, CDR1 SGHRS and CDR2 YFSETQ. The V segment lost 3 bases and the J segment 1 base; nucleotides outside the gene matches: 0. In nucleotides, the CDR3 is TGCGCCAGCAGCTGGACAGGGAACACCGGGGAGCTGTTTTTT. It specifies CASSWTGNTGELFF.

This chain connects TRBV4-1 to TRBJ1-3, with D possibly TRBD1 on 5 matching bases. Germline lookup yields CDR1 MGHRA and CDR2 YSYEKL. The V end was cut by 0 bases, the J end by 3 bases, with 15 bases between. The CDR3 is 17 amino acids. The CDR3 region has the DNA TGCGCCAGCAGCCAAGATCGGGCGGGGCACTATGGAAACACCATATATTTT. Amino acid sequence: CASSQDRAGHYGNTIYF.

As concerns this clone: Sequence at one end of the junction differs from germline and may be a read error. V gene TRBV5-1 combines with J gene TRBJ2-5, with 7 bases aligning to TRBD2. Germline lookup yields CDR1 SGHRS and CDR2 YFSETQ. The CDR3 contains 16 residues. CDR3 sequence (DNA): TGCGCCAGCAGCTTGGGGGGAGGGAGGGCCCAACAGACCCAGTACTTC. Its translation: CASSLGGGRAQQTQYF.

This clone was observed a few times. J is TRBJ1-5 and V is TRBV6-1, with 8 bases fitting TRBD1. V shed 6 bases, J shed 1 base, and the junction held 5 bases outside the gene matches. CDR3 length: 15 residues. Germline V CDR1 and CDR2: MNHNS, SASEGT. The CDR3 loop reads CASRGQVRSNQPQHF. The CDR3, as DNA: TGTGCCAGCAGGGGACAGGTGAGAAGCAATCAGCCCCAGCATTTT.

This chain connects TRBV6-1 to TRBJ2-5; possibly TRBD2 for D (6 bases). Germline-derived CDR1 and CDR2 are MNHNS and SASEGT. CDR3 length equals 14 residues. V lost 4 bases, J lost 1 base, and 10 bases lay in between. CDR3 region: CASSALRGQETQYF. Here the CDR3 DNA reads TGTGCCAGCAGTGCTCTGCGGGGCCAAGAGACCCAGTACTTC.